These T cell receptor beta chains were read from a single sample in a study of regulatory T cells in long-lasting Graves disease. A single record per CDR3 protein comes from TCRdb applying MiXCR to the multiplex PCR reads. The sample holds 360,000 or so distinct CDR3 sequences, 23% seen once. Sequenced material: peripheral blood mononuclear cells (PBMCs), taken when the disease was refractory, from a patient treated with antithyroid drugs. The receptors originated from a woman aged 40 to 50 with Graves disease. Each CDR3 is given with its conserved first and last residue. Each record gives: V gene, clone size, D gene, J gene, CDR3 DNA, CDR3 protein. A D gene is named only where the DNA matches it firmly. Size is stated for part of the rows, as once, few or many counts, or as a class when the clone is expanded.

TRBV29-1	few	.	TRBJ1-2	TGCAGCGTTGAAATTTTTCGGGGCCTCCTTATGGGTGGCTACACCTTC	CSVEIFRGLLMGGYTF
TRBV5-1	.	TRBD2	TRBJ2-4	TGCGCCAGCAGCTTGCGGGGACTAGCGGGAGAGAAAAACATTCAGTACTTC	CASSLRGLAGEKNIQYF
TRBV25-1	few	.	TRBJ1-2	TGTGCCAGCAGTGAGCGGGACACCTATGGCTACACCTTC	CASSERDTYGYTF
TRBV19	.	.	TRBJ1-1	TGTGCCAGTAGTATAGGTACGAGGGACACTGAAGCTTTCTTT	CASSIGTRDTEAFF
TRBV6-1	few	TRBD1	TRBJ2-1	TGTGCCAGCAGTGACGGGGGACAGGGACCTAATGGTGAGCAGTTCTTC	CASSDGGQGPNGEQFF
TRBV6-1	few	.	TRBJ2-5	TGTGCCAGCAAGCCGCAGGGAGAGACCCAGTACTTC	CASKPQGETQYF
TRBV6-4	.	TRBD2	TRBJ2-1	TGTGCCAGCAGTGACGGACTAGCGGGAGGGCGGGGTGAGCAGTTCTTC	CASSDGLAGGRGEQFF
TRBV20-1	.	TRBD2	TRBJ2-1	TGCAGTGCTAGGACTAGCGGGAGATCTTTTCAATACAATGAGCAGTTCTTC	CSARTSGRSFQYNEQFF
TRBV29-1	few	.	TRBJ2-1	TGCAGCGTTGGTCGGGTAGCCTACAATGAGCAGTTCTTC	CSVGRVAYNEQFF
TRBV20-1	many	TRBD1	TRBJ2-7	TGCAGTGCTAATCAGGGGGCGAGATACGAGCAGTACTTC	CSANQGARYEQYF
TRBV20-1	many	.	TRBJ1-1	TGCAGTGCTAGGGGCCTCACAGGGCCCTACACTGAAGCTTTCTTT	CSARGLTGPYTEAFF
TRBV12-3/TRBV12-4	few	.	TRBJ2-1	TGTGCCAGCAGCATCTGGGGCGGGACGCGTAGCAATGAGCAGTTCTTC	CASSIWGGTRSNEQFF
TRBV28	.	TRBD1	TRBJ1-2	TGTGCCAGCAGTTGGGGGACAGGGGTCTATGGCTACACCTTC	CASSWGTGVYGYTF
TRBV29-1	many	.	TRBJ1-1	TGCAGCGTTGAGAAGGGGGTGGGCACTGAAGCTTTCTTT	CSVEKGVGTEAFF
TRBV27	few	.	TRBJ2-7	TGTGCCAGCAGTTTAGGCCTAAGGTACGAGCAGTACTTC	CASSLGLRYEQYF
TRBV28	many	TRBD2	TRBJ2-4	TGTGCCAGCAGTTCGCCGACTAGCGGGAATCGGGTAGCCAAAAACATTCAGTACTTC	CASSSPTSGNRVAKNIQYF
TRBV15	.	.	TRBJ2-5	TGTGCCACCAGCAGAGGGGGGGGGCGGGAGACCCAGTACTTC	CATSRGGGRETQYF
TRBV11-1	.	TRBD2	TRBJ2-1	TGTGCCAGCAGCCAAGGACTAGCGGCCTACAATGAGCAGTTCTTC	CASSQGLAAYNEQFF
TRBV19	many	.	TRBJ2-2	TGTGCCAGTAGAGACTTCCCCACCGGGGAGCTGTTTTTT	CASRDFPTGELFF
TRBV29-1	.	.	TRBJ2-7	TGCAGCGTTTCCCCGGGACTTCTTTACGAGCAGTACTTC	CSVSPGLLYEQYF
TRBV6-5	many	.	TRBJ1-1	TGTGCCAGCAGTTACGGAGAGGGGAACACTGAAGCTTTCTTT	CASSYGEGNTEAFF
TRBV3-1	many	.	TRBJ2-5	TGTGCCAGCAGCCCTACTATCTGGGAGACCCAGTACTTC	CASSPTIWETQYF
TRBV28	many	TRBD1	TRBJ2-7	TGTGCCAGCAGTGCCCAGGGACAGGCCTACGAGCAGTACTTC	CASSAQGQAYEQYF
TRBV28	.	TRBD1	TRBJ1-1	TGTGCCAGCATTGACAGGGGGCTAAGAGGCACTGAAGCTTTCTTT	CASIDRGLRGTEAFF
TRBV20-1	.	.	TRBJ2-6	TGCAGTGCTAGAGAAGGGGCTGGAGGGGCCAACGTCCTGACTTTC	CSAREGAGGANVLTF
TRBV15	few	TRBD2	TRBJ2-7	TGTGCCACCAGTCTCCCGGGACTAGCGGGAGGCCACGAGCAGTACTTC	CATSLPGLAGGHEQYF
TRBV7-9	few	.	TRBJ2-6	TGTGCCAGCAGCCCGACGTATTCTGGGGCCAACGTCCTGACTTTC	CASSPTYSGANVLTF
TRBV30	once	.	TRBJ2-3	TGTGCCTGGAGTGTAGGTCCAGCGTCGCAGTATTTT	CAWSVGPASQYF
TRBV28	many	TRBD1	TRBJ1-4	TGTGCCAGCAGTTGGTTAGACAGGGTGAATGAAAAACTGTTTTTT	CASSWLDRVNEKLFF
TRBV6-5	few	TRBD2	TRBJ2-1	TGTGCCAGCAGTTTTCTAGCGGGAGCCAAAAATGAGCAGTTCTTC	CASSFLAGAKNEQFF
TRBV2	.	.	TRBJ2-3	TGTGCCAGCAGCTTGGGACTCCCAGGAGATACGCAGTATTTT	CASSLGLPGDTQYF
TRBV28	many	.	TRBJ1-2	TGTGCCGGCGCGGACAGCTACTATGGCTACACCTTC	CAGADSYYGYTF
TRBV28	.	TRBD1	TRBJ1-2	TGTGCCAGCAGTTTCAGGGGGAGCCTGATCTATGGCCACACCTTC	CASSFRGSLIYGHTF
TRBV7-2	many	.	TRBJ1-1	TGTGCCAGCAGCTTATACCAGGGCACTGAAGCTTTCTTT	CASSLYQGTEAFF
TRBV28	many	.	TRBJ1-1	TGTGCCAGCAGTTTCGACCCGATGGGGGCTTTCTTT	CASSFDPMGAFF
TRBV2	many	TRBD2	TRBJ2-1	TGTGTACTAGCGACCTACAATGAGCAGTTCTTC	CVLATYNEQFF
TRBV20-1	many	TRBD1	TRBJ1-1	TGCAGTGCTAGACCAGGACAGGGGAACACTGAAGCTTTCTTT	CSARPGQGNTEAFF
TRBV2	many	.	TRBJ1-2	TGTGCCAGCAGTGAAATAGGGGAATATGGCTACACCTTC	CASSEIGEYGYTF
TRBV20-1	few	.	TRBJ2-7	TGCAGTGCTTTTTGGACACCCATCTACGAGCAGTACTTC	CSAFWTPIYEQYF
TRBV20-1	.	TRBD1	TRBJ1-2	TGCAGTGCTAGTGGGACAGGGGGCAACTATGCCTACACCTTC	CSASGTGGNYAYTF
TRBV28	many	.	TRBJ2-5	TGTGCCAGCATTGGGAGTGAGACCCAGTACTTC	CASIGSETQYF
TRBV20-1	.	TRBD1	TRBJ2-2	TGCAGTGCTTCAGGACAGGGGCTTAACACCGGGGAGCTGTTTTTT	CSASGQGLNTGELFF
TRBV18	.	.	TRBJ2-7	TGTGCCAGCTCACCAATTTGGGACAACGAGGAGCAGTACTTC	CASSPIWDNEEQYF
TRBV7-8	.	TRBD2	TRBJ2-7	TGTGCCAGCAGCTTAGAACAAGCGGGAGGGTCCTACGAGCAGTACTTC	CASSLEQAGGSYEQYF
TRBV20-1	.	TRBD2	TRBJ2-7	TGCAGTGCCCGAACTCTAGCGGGAGGATACGAGCAGTACTTC	CSARTLAGGYEQYF
TRBV28	many	.	TRBJ2-7	TGTGCCAGCAGACATGAAACTCAGGGTGGAGAGCAGTACTTC	CASRHETQGGEQYF
TRBV2	many	TRBD2	TRBJ2-7	TGTGCCAGCAGTTGGACTAGCGAATTCGCATCAAACTCCTACGAGCAGTACTTC	CASSWTSEFASNSYEQYF
TRBV28	.	TRBD1	TRBJ2-7	TGTGCCAGCAGCCTAGACAGGGGAGTCACCTACGAGCAGTACTTC	CASSLDRGVTYEQYF
TRBV28	.	.	TRBJ1-5	TGTGCCAGCAGCCTAGGGGGGGGTCTTAATCAGCCCCAGCATTTT	CASSLGGGLNQPQHF
TRBV7-2	few	TRBD1	TRBJ2-2	TGTGCCAGCAGCAGAGACAGGGGGAACACCGGGGAGCTGTTTTTT	CASSRDRGNTGELFF
TRBV5-1	many	.	TRBJ2-7	TGCGCCAGCAGCTTGGGGGACAACGAGCAGTACTTC	CASSLGDNEQYF
TRBV12-5	.	TRBD1	TRBJ2-3	TGTGCTAGTGGTTTGGTACGGGCAGGGGGAAGCACAGATACGCAGTATTTT	CASGLVRAGGSTDTQYF
TRBV7-9	many	.	TRBJ2-4	TGTGCCAGCAGCTCGCCGAAAAACATTCAGTACTTC	CASSSPKNIQYF
TRBV7-2	.	TRBD2	TRBJ2-2	TGTGCCAGCAGCTTACCGGGAGGGGTGATCGGGGAGCTGTTTTTT	CASSLPGGVIGELFF
TRBV7-8	many	.	TRBJ2-7	TGTGCCAGCAGCTTAGAAATAAGGACCGGCCGGCAGTACTTC	CASSLEIRTGRQYF
TRBV30	.	.	TRBJ1-2	TGTGCCGCCATAAAGGCACAGGGTCAAGGTGGCTACACCTTC	CAAIKAQGQGGYTF
TRBV27	many	TRBD1	TRBJ1-2	TGTGCCAGCAGCACCCGACAGGGGGCGCTTCGTAACTATGGCTACACCTTC	CASSTRQGALRNYGYTF
TRBV28	many	TRBD1	TRBJ2-7	TGTGCCAGCACTTCCGCCGGGACAGGGGGCTACGAGCAGTACTTC	CASTSAGTGGYEQYF